Sequencing of this TCR beta chain was carried out in a study of siplizumab effects on memory and regulatory T cells. Regarding the study as a whole: Naive T cells were seemingly more diverse than memory cells, and major contributions to the alloresponse seemed to be made by them. Tregs proliferating in siplizumab cultures lacked confirmation of their suppressive function. Roughly 75-96% of proliferating CD4+ or CD8+ clones lacked an assignable naive or memory phenotype. Unstimulated subsets accounted for the mapping of only a minor share of the clones that were alloreactive.

TCRdb keeps only in-frame clones here, not all; method: immunoSEQ multiplex PCR. The data show tens of thousands of clones, about 90% seen once. This clone was seen once. Its antigen remains unidentified. J was trimmed by 4 bases and V by 4 bases; bases with no gene match: 11. CDR1 and CDR2 from the germline V gene are SGHRS and YFSETQ. This CDR3 spans 17 amino acids. V and J are TRBV5-1 and TRBJ2-2; 9 bases line up with TRBD1. Input material: naive CD8+ T cells sorted from blood. The TCR originated in a human donor in good health. The CDR3 region is CASSPSTGGAGTGELFF. The CDR3 coding sequence is TGCGCCAGCAGCCCATCAACAGGGGGCGCAGGCACCGGGGAGCTGTTTTTT.